This TCR beta chain originates from a study of control samples from healthy donors and cancer patients. The repertoire was sequenced with immunoSEQ multiplex PCR; TCRdb's copy has only in-frame clones and lacks some. The table lists about 140,000 clones, 75% to 95% of them singletons. Germline CDR1 SEHNR, CDR2 FQNEAQ (reference sequence). J gave up 3 bases and V 2 bases, and 12 bases lay outside the gene matches. The CDR3 contains 19 residues. V usage is TRBV7-9 and J usage is TRBJ2-2, with 10 bases aligning to TRBD1. The sequencing input was blood. The sequence derives from a young man in good health. CDR3 nucleotide sequence: TGTGCCAGCAGCTTATATAAAGACAGGGGGCTATTAGACACCGGGGAGCTGTTTTTT. Translation gives CASSLYKDRGLLDTGELFF. Supplemented by reference TRBV7-9 and TRBJ2-2, the full variable domain reads DTGVSQNPRHKITKRGQNVTFRCDPISEHNRLYWYRQTLGQGPEFLTYFQNEAQLEKSRLLSDRFSAERPKGSFSTLEIQRTEQGDSAMYLCASSLYKDRGLLDTGELFFGEGSRLTVL.